One and the same sample provided the 6 T cell receptor beta chains below, sequenced in a study of T cells after yellow fever vaccination. MiXCR, run by TCRdb on the 5' RACE reads, gives a single entry per CDR3 protein. The profile shows 600,000 to 750,000 distinct CDR3 sequences, around 12% of them singletons. The specimen comprised PBMCs, sampled on the day of the yellow fever booster vaccination. The receptors here all came from a man aged 25 to 45 who received the YFV17D yellow fever vaccine.

This chain links TRBV6-1 with TRBJ2-3; 8 bases fit TRBD1. Trimming took 5 bases from V and 4 from J; bases not matched to a gene: 5. Germline-derived CDR1 and CDR2 are MNHNS and SASEGT. The CDR3 length is 14 residues. The CDR3 DNA is TGTGCCAGCAGTCATGACAGGGGTGCAGATACGCAGTATTTT. Translation gives CASSHDRGADTQYF.

The genes are TRBV9 and TRBJ1-3; D is unclear. The V gene lost 4 bases and the J gene lost 2 bases, with 10 bases spanning the gap. The CDR3 loop spans 14 amino acids. The germline V gene has CDR1 SGDLS and CDR2 YYNGEE. CDR3 sequence reads: CASSTAGPGNTIYF. CDR3 nucleotides: TGTGCCAGCAGCACGGCAGGACCTGGAAACACCATATATTTT.

The chain combines TRBV20-1 with TRBJ2-7; TRBD2 matches at 7 bases. The CDR3 spans 14 residues. In germline, CDR1 is DFQATT, CDR2 SNEGSKA (reference sequence). V shed 2 bases, J shed 5 bases, and the junction held 9 bases outside the gene matches. The CDR3 bases are TGCAGTGCTAGACTTGGGAAGGGAGGGAACGAGCAGTACTTC. Translating it yields CSARLGKGGNEQYF.

The V gene is TRBV7-2, the J gene TRBJ2-7; tentative D call: TRBD1 (6 bases). Between the trimmed V and J ends, which lost 0 bases and 4 bases, there was a span of 16 bases. This CDR3 region has 16 residues. Per the germline V gene, CDR1 is SGHTA and CDR2 is FQGNSA. The DNA of the CDR3 is TGTGCCAGCAGCTTAGCGCCATTGACAGGAAGGTACGAGCAGTACTTC. It encodes CASSLAPLTGRYEQYF.

This clonotype was seen a few times. The CDR3 loop is CSAVRLGTQYF. The CDR3 DNA reads TGCAGTGCTGTCCGGCTGGGAACGCAGTATTTT. The V call is TRBV20-1, the J call TRBJ2-3; unclear D gene. V was trimmed by 5 bases and J by 9 bases, leaving 12 bases between them. Germline CDR1 and CDR2: DFQATT and SNEGSKA (reference sequence). The CDR3 is 11 residues long.

The rearrangement uses TRBV24-1 and TRBJ2-2; D call uncertain. This CDR3 is 14 amino acids long. Germline V gene sequence: CDR1 KGHDR, CDR2 SFDVKD. V shed 8 bases and J shed 1 base, with 10 bases lying between them. CDR3 sequence reads: CATTDPQNTGELFF. The CDR3 nucleotides are TGTGCCACCACAGATCCTCAGAACACCGGGGAGCTGTTTTTT.